This T cell receptor (beta chain) was observed in a study of cytomegalovirus exposure and HLA in healthy donors. Study-wide results and caveats: Some V segments, TRBV6-2 and TRBV6-3 among them, were indistinguishable and were therefore excluded.

V shed 3 bases, J shed 5 bases, and the junction held 7 bases outside the gene matches. This CDR3 has 15 residues. Germline assignment: CDR1 MGHDK and CDR2 SYGVNS. Use of 60 Vbeta and 13 Jbeta primers characterized the PCR. Generated by immunoSEQ multiplex PCR, the TCRdb table keeps only in-frame clones and is missing some. The table records roughly 170,000 clones, 80% of them present only once. Points on this clone: What it binds is not known.

Specimen: PBMCs. This chain joins TRBV25-1 and TRBJ2-5; 9 positions match TRBD2. The clonotype comes from a man aged 25 to 40 in good health and CMV-seronegative. The DNA for the CDR3 is TGTGCCAGCAGTGATTTAGCGGGAGCCAAGGAGACCCAGTACTTC. It encodes CASSDLAGAKETQYF.